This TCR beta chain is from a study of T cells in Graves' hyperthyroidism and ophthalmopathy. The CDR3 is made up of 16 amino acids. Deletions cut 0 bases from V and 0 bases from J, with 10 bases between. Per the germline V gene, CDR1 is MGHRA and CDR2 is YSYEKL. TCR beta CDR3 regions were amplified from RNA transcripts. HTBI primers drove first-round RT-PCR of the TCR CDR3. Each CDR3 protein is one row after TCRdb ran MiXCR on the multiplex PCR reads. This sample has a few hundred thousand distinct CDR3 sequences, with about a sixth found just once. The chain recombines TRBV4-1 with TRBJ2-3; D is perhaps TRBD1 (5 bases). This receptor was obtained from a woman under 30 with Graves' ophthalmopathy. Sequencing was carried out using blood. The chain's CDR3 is CASSQDDSLSTDTQYF. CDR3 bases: TGCGCCAGCAGCCAAGATGACAGTTTGAGCACAGATACGCAGTATTTT.